A single sample gave rise to the 30 T cell receptor beta chains below, sequenced in a study of T cell responses to AZD1222 COVID-19 vaccine. Method: immunoSEQ multiplex PCR; TCRdb's copy keeps in-frame clones and lacks some. The table shows 130,000 or so clones, with about 89% occurring only once. Material: peripheral blood, obtained on day 0 of MenACWY control vaccination. The receptors were gathered from an adult in good health.

This sequence joins TRBV6-5 and TRBJ1-2, with D unresolved. The CDR3 has 13 amino acids. Trimming removed 0 bases at V and 7 bases at J, with 9 bases between. CDR1 MNHEY and CDR2 SVGAGI come from the germline V gene. CDR3 sequence (DNA): TGTGCCAGCAGTTACTCTAGGGTCTCTGGCTACACCTTC. Its translation is CASSYSRVSGYTF.

The CDR3: CASSDSGANVLTF. The CDR3 bases are TGTGCCAGTAGCGACTCTGGGGCCAACGTCCTGACTTTC. The rearrangement links TRBV19 to TRBJ2-6; unclear D gene. Trimming shortened V by 6 bases and J by 0 bases, and 3 bases separated the two germline ends. Germline CDR1 is LNHDA and CDR2 is SQIVND (reference sequence). The CDR3 is 13 amino acids. Full variable domain (remainder filled in from reference TRBV19 and TRBJ2-6): DGGITQSPKYLFRKEGQNVTLSCEQNLNHDAMYWYRQDPGQGLRLIYYSQIVNDFQKGDIAEGYSVSREKKESFPLTVTSAQKNPTAFYLCASSDSGANVLTFGAGSRLTVL.

The chain combines TRBV11-3 with TRBJ1-1; D possibly corresponds to TRBD1 (6 bases). The CDR3 spans 15 residues. The germline V and J ends were trimmed by 5 bases and 4 bases, with 17 bases remaining between them. From germline, CDR1 is SGHNT and CDR2 YENEEA. This chain's CDR3 is CASSLQGGLSTEAFF. CDR3 nucleotide sequence: TGTGCCAGCAGCCTACAGGGCGGTTTGAGCACTGAAGCTTTCTTT.

This chain uses TRBV28 with TRBJ1-5, with D uncertain. In germline, CDR1 is MDHEN, CDR2 SYDVKM. Trimming took 7 bases from V and 1 from J, leaving 11 bases between them. This CDR3 comprises 14 residues. CDR3 in DNA: TGTGCCAGCATTCGAGGACTAAGCAATCAGCCCCAGCATTTT. Amino acid sequence: CASIRGLSNQPQHF.

J is TRBJ2-7 and V is TRBV7-3, with D uncertain. There are 12 residues in the CDR3. Per germline, CDR1 SGHTA and CDR2 FQGTGA. Trimming left V 5 bases short and J 6 bases short, with 11 bases between. The CDR3 region has the DNA TGTGCCAGCAGCCCCGAATCTTCCGAGCAGTACTTC. Its translation is CASSPESSEQYF.

The genes are TRBV5-1 and TRBJ1-5; D might be TRBD1 (5 bases). V dropped 4 bases and J dropped 3 bases, with 14 bases sitting between them. CDR3 size: 15 residues. Germline V lookup: CDR1 SGHRS, CDR2 YFSETQ. The chain's CDR3 is CASSLGGVSNQPQHF. Here the CDR3 DNA reads TGCGCCAGCAGCCTCGGGGGGGTATCCAATCAGCCCCAGCATTTT.

The V and J genes are TRBV6-2 or TRBV6-3 and TRBJ2-1; D uncertain. The CDR3 loop spans 16 amino acids. Trimming shortened V by 4 bases and J by 4 bases, and 17 bases separated the two germline ends. Germline V CDR1 and CDR2: MNHEY, SVGEGT. DNA for the CDR3: TGTGCCAGCAGTTTGGCTGTTGTCCTTCCTTACAATGAGCAGTTCTTC. This codes for CASSLAVVLPYNEQFF.

The chain carries TRBV5-1 and TRBJ1-2; tentatively, D is TRBD1 (5 bases). Per the germline V gene, CDR1 is SGHRS and CDR2 is YFSETQ. This CDR3 comprises 13 residues. Trimming left V 1 base short and J 6 bases short, with 10 bases between. Written as DNA, the CDR3 is TGCGCCAGCAGCTTGCGTCAGGGAGATGGCTACACCTTC. Protein: CASSLRQGDGYTF.

The V and J genes are TRBV3-1 (or the pseudogene TRBV3-2) and TRBJ1-1; D is undetermined. Germline CDR1 and CDR2: LGHDT and YNNKEL (reference sequence). The CDR3 spans 11 residues. The germline V and J ends were trimmed by 4 bases and 8 bases, with 8 bases remaining between them. CDR3 in DNA: TGTGCCAGCAGCCTCGAAAACGAAGCTTTCTTT. Residues: CASSLENEAFF.

In its sample, this clone was seen a few times. V is TRBV19 and J is TRBJ1-2; D is unclear. The ends were cut back, 5 bases at V and 7 bases at J, with 14 bases in the middle. CDR3 size: 13 residues. CDR1 LNHDA and CDR2 SQIVND come from the germline V gene (reference sequence). Here the CDR3 DNA reads TGTGCCAGTAGTCCGGGCAGCCAGAGTGGCTACACCTTC. It is translated as CASSPGSQSGYTF.

CDR3 loop: CAWSTTGNQPQHF. The CDR3 region has the DNA TGTGCCTGGAGTACGACAGGGAATCAGCCCCAGCATTTT. V usage is TRBV30 and J usage is TRBJ1-5; 7 bases line up with TRBD1. CDR3 length: 13 amino acids. Trimming removed 2 bases from V and 4 bases from J; junction bases left unmatched: 2. Germline CDR1 is GTSNPN and CDR2 is SVGIG (reference sequence).

The genes are TRBV11-2 and TRBJ2-1; 8 nucleotides align to TRBD1. Germline CDR1 is SGHAT and CDR2 is FQNNGV. The CDR3 consists of 19 residues. With V trimmed by 1 base and J by 4 bases, 15 bases remained unmatched. CDR3 sequence (DNA): TGTGCCAGCAGCTTAGTGGCGTCTAGTCGGGACAGGCTTTACAATGAGCAGTTCTTC. It specifies CASSLVASSRDRLYNEQFF. The variable domain in full, completed from reference TRBV11-2 and TRBJ2-1, reads EAGVAQSPRYKIIEKRQSVAFWCNPISGHATLYWYQQILGQGPKLLIQFQNNGVVDDSQLPKDRFSAERLKGVDSTLKIQPAKLEDSAVYLCASSLVASSRDRLYNEQFFGPGTRLTVL.

The chain is built from TRBV19 and TRBJ2-1; D is perhaps TRBD1 or TRBD2 (5 bases each). Germline CDR1 and CDR2: LNHDA and SQIVND (reference sequence). This CDR3 spans 16 amino acids. The V end lost 5 bases, the J end lost 2 bases, and 16 bases lay between the germline ends. The CDR3 nucleotides are TGTGCCAGTAGTCGGCCAGGGCCAGCGGCCTACAATGAGCAGTTCTTC. Residues: CASSRPGPAAYNEQFF.

V usage is TRBV6-4 and J usage is TRBJ2-1; unclear D gene. The CDR3 totals 14 residues. The ends were cut back, 2 bases at V and 10 bases at J, with 15 bases in the middle. The germline gives CDR1 MRHNA, CDR2 SNTAGT. CDR3 coding DNA: TGTGCCAGCAGTGACGACCTTCTACTGGGGGAGCAGTTCTTC. Amino acid sequence: CASSDDLLLGEQFF.

The V call is TRBV30, the J call TRBJ2-3; 7 nucleotides line up with TRBD2. The CDR3 has 14 amino acids. Per the germline V gene, CDR1 is GTSNPN and CDR2 is SVGIG (reference sequence). V was clipped by 4 bases and J by 6 bases; unmatched bases: 10. The CDR3 DNA is TGTGCCTGGAAACCAACCGGGAGGCGGGATACGCAGTATTTT. Translating it yields CAWKPTGRRDTQYF.

The chain employs TRBV10-3 and TRBJ1-3; no firm D call. CDR3 length equals 15 residues. Germline CDR1 ENHRY, CDR2 SYGVKD. Trimming stripped 7 bases from V and 4 bases from J, with 17 bases between. The CDR3 loop is CAINGERVWGNTIYF. The CDR3 DNA reads TGTGCCATCAATGGGGAGAGAGTATGGGGAAACACCATATATTTT.

The rearrangement uses TRBV7-9 and TRBJ1-1, with 9 positions matching TRBD1. The length of the CDR3 is 14 residues. CDR1 and CDR2 from the germline V gene are SEHNR and FQNEAQ (reference sequence). J was trimmed by 4 bases and V by 2 bases; bases with no gene match: 2. Written as DNA, the CDR3 is TGTGCCAGCAGCTTACTGACAGGGGGCACTGAAGCTTTCTTT. Translation gives CASSLLTGGTEAFF.

This chain links TRBV7-9 with TRBJ2-5; D is unclear. This CDR3 has 14 residues. Germline V lookup: CDR1 SEHNR, CDR2 FQNEAQ (reference sequence). Between the trimmed V and J ends, which lost 3 bases and 4 bases, there was a span of 12 bases. The CDR3: CASSFGQIGETQYF. CDR3 DNA: TGTGCCAGCAGCTTCGGGCAGATAGGAGAGACCCAGTACTTC.

The chain couples TRBV7-3 to TRBJ2-1; tentatively, D is TRBD2 (5 bases). V was trimmed by 3 bases and J by 10 bases, leaving 10 bases between them. The CDR3 totals 12 residues. Germline V gene sequence: CDR1 SGHTA, CDR2 FQGTGA. In nucleotides, the CDR3 is TGTGCCAGCAGCTTTGACTACTCCGAGCAGTTCTTC. It specifies CASSFDYSEQFF.

The rearrangement uses TRBV2 and TRBJ1-1; D is ambiguous. This CDR3 region has 12 residues. Trimming removed 7 bases at V and 8 bases at J, with 14 bases between. The germline gives CDR1 SNHLY, CDR2 FYNNEI. The CDR3 loop reads CASNNGRTEAFF. The CDR3 DNA is TGTGCCAGCAATAACGGGCGAACCGAAGCTTTCTTT. Drawing the rest from reference TRBV2 and TRBJ1-1, the complete variable domain is EPEVTQTPSHQVTQMGQEVILRCVPISNHLYFYWYRQILGQKVEFLVSFYNNEISEKSEIFDDQFSVERPDGSNFTLKIRSTKLEDSAMYFCASNNGRTEAFFGQGTRLTVV.

The chain recombines TRBV5-1 with TRBJ1-5; the D gene is possibly TRBD1 (5 bases). V lost 7 bases and J lost 3, with 11 bases in between. CDR3 length: 13 residues. Germline CDR1 is SGHRS and CDR2 is YFSETQ. CDR3 residues: CASRDGDNQPQHF. The DNA for the CDR3 is TGCGCCAGCCGGGACGGGGACAATCAGCCCCAGCATTTT.

The V gene is TRBV19, the J gene TRBJ1-4, with unresolved D. Germline CDR1 is LNHDA and CDR2 is SQIVND (reference sequence). V dropped 0 bases and J dropped 7 bases, with 6 bases sitting between them. This CDR3 is built from 13 residues. The DNA for the CDR3 is TGTGCCAGTAGTATAGACGGCGGTGAAAAACTGTTTTTT. Amino acid sequence: CASSIDGGEKLFF.

The rearrangement uses TRBV19 and TRBJ2-2, with 7 bases fitting TRBD1. Germline CDR1 and CDR2: LNHDA and SQIVND (reference sequence). The CDR3 consists of 14 residues. Trimming at V came to 5 bases and at J to 6 bases, leaving 6 bases not matched to a gene. CDR3 region: CASSPGTVPGELFF. DNA of the CDR3: TGTGCCAGTAGTCCCGGGACAGTACCCGGGGAGCTGTTTTTT.

V is TRBV5-5 and J is TRBJ2-4; D might be TRBD1 or TRBD2, each matching 5 bases. V dropped 3 bases and J dropped 0 bases, with 13 bases sitting between them. Per the germline V gene, CDR1 is SGHKS and CDR2 is YYEKEE (reference sequence). This CDR3 region has 16 residues. In nucleotides, the CDR3 is TGTGCCAGCAGCTGGGGGTTAGGTCTAGCCAAAAACATTCAGTACTTC. It yields the protein CASSWGLGLAKNIQYF.

This clone was detected ten times or more. This sequence joins TRBV7-2 and TRBJ2-7, with TRBD2 matching 7 bases. The V and J ends lost 2 bases and 0 bases, in that order; junction bases with no gene match: 4. The germline V gene has CDR1 SGHTA and CDR2 FQGNSA. CDR3 length: 15 residues. In nucleotides, the CDR3 is TGTGCCAGCAGCTTAACGGGAGGTTACTCCTACGAGCAGTACTTC. Its protein is CASSLTGGYSYEQYF.

The chain has TRBV18 and TRBJ2-7; no firm D call. The germline CDR1 and CDR2 sequences are KGHSH and LQKENI. This CDR3 contains 13 residues. Trimming shortened V by 0 bases and J by 3 bases, and 6 bases separated the two germline ends. The CDR3 sequence is CASSPPVNYEQYF. CDR3 nucleotide sequence: TGTGCCAGCTCACCACCGGTCAACTACGAGCAGTACTTC. Full variable domain (rest looked up from reference TRBV18 and TRBJ2-7): NAGVMQNPRHLVRRRGQEARLRCSPMKGHSHVYWYRQLPEEGLKFMVYLQKENIIDESGMPKERFSAEFPKEGPSILRIQQVVRGDSAAYFCASSPPVNYEQYFGPGTRLTVT.

The chain joins TRBV3-1 (or the pseudogene TRBV3-2) to TRBJ2-7, with 11 bases identical to TRBD1. In germline, CDR1 is LGHDT, CDR2 YNNKEL (reference sequence). Trimming took 3 bases from V and 1 from J; bases not matched to a gene: 5. CDR3 size: 16 residues. CDR3 amino acids: CASSHAGQGASYEQYF. CDR3 in DNA: TGTGCCAGCAGCCATGCTGGACAGGGGGCGTCCTACGAGCAGTACTTC.

The V call is TRBV11-3, the J call TRBJ2-2; TRBD2 matches 14 bases. Germline V lookup: CDR1 SGHNT, CDR2 YENEEA. Unmatched junction bases numbered 8, after V lost 5 bases and J lost 6 bases. The CDR3 totals 17 residues. This chain's CDR3 is CASSPWTSGRIPGELFF. CDR3 DNA: TGTGCCAGCAGCCCCTGGACTAGCGGGAGGATACCCGGGGAGCTGTTTTTT.

V usage is TRBV5-4 and J usage is TRBJ2-1; a weak D match, TRBD2 (6 bases). The V end was cut by 4 bases, the J end by 1 base, with 9 bases between. This CDR3 is built from 14 residues. Germline V gene sequence: CDR1 SGHNT, CDR2 YYREEE (reference sequence). The CDR3 nucleotides read TGTGCCAGCAGCCGCCGGGGGTCCTACAATGAGCAGTTCTTC. It encodes CASSRRGSYNEQFF.

The chain combines TRBV6-1 with TRBJ1-1; D might be TRBD1 (5 bases). V lost 1 base to trimming and J lost 3 bases, with 21 bases between them. The CDR3 extends over 18 amino acids. Germline loops: CDR1 MNHNS, CDR2 SASEGT. In DNA, the CDR3 is TGTGCCAGCAGTGAAGTCTATGGCCAGGTGGGGCGATACACTGAAGCTTTCTTT. It is translated as CASSEVYGQVGRYTEAFF.